This T cell receptor (beta chain) appears in the sequencing data of a study of HIV-infected patients and healthy controls. No cell fractionation was done, so the repertoire covers all unsorted peripheral blood T cells. Alpha and beta constant-region primers primed reverse transcription of around 540 ng RNA. Separate chain-specific third strand synthesis with multiplexing indices produced the alpha and beta libraries. TCRdb itself ran the 5' RACE reads through MiXCR, one entry per CDR3 protein. This table holds 7,000 to 8,500 distinct CDR3 sequences, 7% to 9% found once. Study-level results: In healthy controls, MAIT alpha CDR3s were common; in HIV+ repertoires, severely depleted. Unequal distinct sequence numbers between patients and controls complicated comparisons.

This clonotype ranks as medium-sized (0.01 to 0.1%). What it binds is not known. The CDR3 runs 11 residues. V was clipped by 2 bases and J by 9 bases, with 5 bases between them. J is TRBJ2-1 and V is TRBV12-3 or TRBV12-4, with D hard to call. Here the sequenced sample was blood, taken before antiretroviral therapy. This sequence originates from an adult with HIV infection. The CDR3 DNA reads as TGTGCCAGCAGTTTACGTGGTGAGCAGTTCTTC. Residues: CASSLRGEQFF.